Listed here is a single T cell receptor beta chain. Its cognate antigen is unknown. This sample was taken from a study of blood T cells in healthy people across ages. Background on the study: When template switching was applied, about one barcoded beta molecule was captured per two T cells.

The CDR3 length is 15 residues. The ends lost 4 bases at V and 4 bases at J; junction bases unmatched: 7. Germline V gene sequence: CDR1 MDHEN, CDR2 SYDVKM. Study-level results: Samples with more naive T cells showed higher observed beta diversity.

With a J-beta primer mix and a sample-barcoded 5' primer, a second PCR ran roughly 6 to 11 cycles. One entry per CDR3 protein results from TCRdb running MiXCR on the 5' RACE reads. The profile shows roughly 900,000 distinct CDR3 sequences, around 30% of them singletons. The specimen sequenced was blood. V usage is TRBV28 and J usage is TRBJ1-1, with 9 bases aligning to TRBD1. This clonotype was obtained from a woman of 80 years or more in good health. DNA for the CDR3: TGTGCCAGCAGTTCGTCAGGGACAGGGCCCACTGAAGCTTTCTTT. It is translated as CASSSSGTGPTEAFF. Variable domain in full (rest from reference TRBV28 and TRBJ1-1): DVKVTQSSRYLVKRTGEKVFLECVQDMDHENMFWYRQDPGLGLRLIYFSYDVKMKEKGDIPEGYSVSREKKERFSLILESASTNQTSMYLCASSSSGTGPTEAFFGQGTRLTVV.